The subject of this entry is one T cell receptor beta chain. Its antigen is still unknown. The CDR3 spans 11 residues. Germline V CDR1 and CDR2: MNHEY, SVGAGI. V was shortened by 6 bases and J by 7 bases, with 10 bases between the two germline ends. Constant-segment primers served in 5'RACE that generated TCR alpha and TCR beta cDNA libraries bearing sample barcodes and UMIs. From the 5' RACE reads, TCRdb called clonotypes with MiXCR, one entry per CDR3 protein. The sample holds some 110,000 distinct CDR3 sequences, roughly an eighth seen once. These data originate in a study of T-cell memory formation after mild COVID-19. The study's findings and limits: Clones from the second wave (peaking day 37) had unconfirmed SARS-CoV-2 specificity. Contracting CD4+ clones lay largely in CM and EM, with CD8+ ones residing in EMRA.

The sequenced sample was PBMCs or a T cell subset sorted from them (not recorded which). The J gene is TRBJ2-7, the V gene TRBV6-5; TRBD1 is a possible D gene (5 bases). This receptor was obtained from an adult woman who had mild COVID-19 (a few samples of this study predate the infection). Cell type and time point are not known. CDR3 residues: CASSQGLEQYF. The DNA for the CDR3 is TGTGCCAGCAGCCAGGGTTTGGAGCAGTACTTC.